This T cell receptor (beta chain) is drawn from a study of response to subunit inactivated influenza vaccine. J gave up 4 bases and V 1 base, and 6 bases lay outside the gene matches. CDR1 is SGHDT, CDR2 YYEEEE, per germline. The CDR3 has 15 residues. TCRdb fed the RT-PCR reads into MiXCR, producing one record per CDR3 protein. The sample gives approximately 530,000 distinct CDR3 sequences, under 8.5% of which show up once; around 13% is in the top ten. This chain links TRBV5-6 with TRBJ2-7; 9 bases align to TRBD2. The clonotype was recovered from a man aged 50 to 69 who received an inactivated influenza vaccine. The sequences come from PBMCs from blood, collected 23 to 25 months after vaccination. In nucleotides, the CDR3 is TGTGCCAGCAGCTTGTTAGCGGGAGAACAATACGAGCAGTACTTC. Protein product: CASSLLAGEQYEQYF. The full variable domain, rest sourced from reference TRBV5-6 and TRBJ2-7, is DAGVTQSPTHLIKTRGQQVTLRCSPKSGHDTVSWYQQALGQGPQFIFQYYEEEERQRGNFPDRFSGHQFPNYSSELNVNALLLGDSALYLCASSLLAGEQYEQYFGPGTRLTVT.